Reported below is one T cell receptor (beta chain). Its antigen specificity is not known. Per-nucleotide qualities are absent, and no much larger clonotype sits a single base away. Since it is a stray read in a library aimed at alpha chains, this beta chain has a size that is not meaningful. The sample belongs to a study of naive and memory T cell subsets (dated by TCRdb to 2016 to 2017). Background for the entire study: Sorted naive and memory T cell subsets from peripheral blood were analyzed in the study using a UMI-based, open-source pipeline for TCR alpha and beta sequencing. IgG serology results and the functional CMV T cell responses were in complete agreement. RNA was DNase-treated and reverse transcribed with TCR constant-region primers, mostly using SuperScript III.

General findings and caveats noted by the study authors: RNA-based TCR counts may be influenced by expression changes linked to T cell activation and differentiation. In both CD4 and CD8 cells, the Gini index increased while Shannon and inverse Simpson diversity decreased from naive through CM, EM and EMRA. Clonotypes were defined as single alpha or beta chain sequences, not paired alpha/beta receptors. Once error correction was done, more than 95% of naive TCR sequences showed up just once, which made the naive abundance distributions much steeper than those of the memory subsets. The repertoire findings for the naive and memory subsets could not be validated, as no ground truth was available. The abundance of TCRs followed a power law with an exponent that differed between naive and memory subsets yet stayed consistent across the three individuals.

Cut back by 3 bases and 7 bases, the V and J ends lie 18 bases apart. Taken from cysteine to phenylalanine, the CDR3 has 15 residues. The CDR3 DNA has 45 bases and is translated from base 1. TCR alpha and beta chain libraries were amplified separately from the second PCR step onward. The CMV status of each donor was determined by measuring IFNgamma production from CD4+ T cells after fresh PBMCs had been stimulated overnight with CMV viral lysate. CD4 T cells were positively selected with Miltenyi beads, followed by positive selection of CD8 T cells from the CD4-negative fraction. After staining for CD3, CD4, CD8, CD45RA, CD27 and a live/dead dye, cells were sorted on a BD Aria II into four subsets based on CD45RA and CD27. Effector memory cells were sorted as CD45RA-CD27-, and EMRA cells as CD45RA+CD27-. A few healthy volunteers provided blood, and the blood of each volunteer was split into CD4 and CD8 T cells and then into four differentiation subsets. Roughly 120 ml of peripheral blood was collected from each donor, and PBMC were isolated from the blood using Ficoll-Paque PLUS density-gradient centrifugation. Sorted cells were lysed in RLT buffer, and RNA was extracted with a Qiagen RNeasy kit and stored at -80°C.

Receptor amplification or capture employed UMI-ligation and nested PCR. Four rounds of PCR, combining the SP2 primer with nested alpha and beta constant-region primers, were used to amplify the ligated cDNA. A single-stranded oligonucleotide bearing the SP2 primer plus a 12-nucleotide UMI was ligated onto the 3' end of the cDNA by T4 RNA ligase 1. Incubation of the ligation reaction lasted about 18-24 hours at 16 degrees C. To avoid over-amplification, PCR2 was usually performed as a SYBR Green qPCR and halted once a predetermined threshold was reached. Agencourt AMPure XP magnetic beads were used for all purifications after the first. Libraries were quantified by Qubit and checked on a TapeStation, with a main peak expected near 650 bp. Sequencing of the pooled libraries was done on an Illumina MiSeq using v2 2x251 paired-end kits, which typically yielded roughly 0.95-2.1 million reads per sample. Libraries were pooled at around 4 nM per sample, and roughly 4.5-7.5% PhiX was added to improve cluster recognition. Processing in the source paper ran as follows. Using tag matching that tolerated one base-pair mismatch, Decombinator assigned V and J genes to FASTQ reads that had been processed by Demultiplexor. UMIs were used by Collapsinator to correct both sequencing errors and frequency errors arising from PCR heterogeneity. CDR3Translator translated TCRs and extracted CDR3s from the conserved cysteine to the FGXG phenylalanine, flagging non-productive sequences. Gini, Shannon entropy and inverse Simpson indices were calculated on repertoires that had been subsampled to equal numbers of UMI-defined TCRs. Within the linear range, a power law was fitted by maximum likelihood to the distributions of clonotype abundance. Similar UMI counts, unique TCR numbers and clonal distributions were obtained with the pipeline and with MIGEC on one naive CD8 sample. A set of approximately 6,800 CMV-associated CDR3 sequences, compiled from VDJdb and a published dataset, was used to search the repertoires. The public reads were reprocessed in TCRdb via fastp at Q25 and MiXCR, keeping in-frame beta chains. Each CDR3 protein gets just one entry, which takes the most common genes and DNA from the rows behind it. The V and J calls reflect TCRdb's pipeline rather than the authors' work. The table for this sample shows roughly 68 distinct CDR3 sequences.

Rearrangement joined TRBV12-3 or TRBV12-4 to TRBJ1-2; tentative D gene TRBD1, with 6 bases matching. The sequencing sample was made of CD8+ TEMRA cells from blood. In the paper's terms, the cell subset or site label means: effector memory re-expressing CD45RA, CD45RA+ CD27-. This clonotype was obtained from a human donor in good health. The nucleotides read TGTGCCAGCAGTTTTTCTCGGGCAGGGGAAGGTGGCTACACCTTC. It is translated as CASSFSRAGEGGYTF.